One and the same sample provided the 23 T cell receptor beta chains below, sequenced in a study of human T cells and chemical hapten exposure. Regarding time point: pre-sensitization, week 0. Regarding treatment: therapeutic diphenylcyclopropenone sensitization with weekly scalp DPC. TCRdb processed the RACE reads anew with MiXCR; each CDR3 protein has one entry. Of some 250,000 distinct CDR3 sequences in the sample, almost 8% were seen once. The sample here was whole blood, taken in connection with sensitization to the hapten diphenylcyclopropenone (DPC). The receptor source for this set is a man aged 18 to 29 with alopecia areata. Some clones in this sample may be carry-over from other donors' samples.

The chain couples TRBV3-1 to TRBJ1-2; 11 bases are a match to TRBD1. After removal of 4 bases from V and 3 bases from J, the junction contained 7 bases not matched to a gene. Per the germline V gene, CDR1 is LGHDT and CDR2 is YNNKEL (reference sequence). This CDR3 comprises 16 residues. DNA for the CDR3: TGTGCCAGCAGCCCACCTCCGGGACAGGGGGACTATGGCTACACCTTC. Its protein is CASSPPPGQGDYGYTF. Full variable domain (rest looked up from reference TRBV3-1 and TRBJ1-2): DTAVSQTPKYLVTQMGNDKSIKCEQNLGHDTMYWYKQDSKKFLKIMFSYNNKELIINETVPNRFSPKSPDKAHLNLHINSLELGDSAVYFCASSPPPGQGDYGYTFGSGTRLTVV.

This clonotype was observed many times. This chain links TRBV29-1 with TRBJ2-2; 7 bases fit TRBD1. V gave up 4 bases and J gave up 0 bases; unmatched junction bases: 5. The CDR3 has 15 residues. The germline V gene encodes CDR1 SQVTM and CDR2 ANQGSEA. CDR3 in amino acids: CSVVGQGANTGELFF. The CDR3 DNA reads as TGCAGCGTTGTAGGTCAGGGGGCGAACACCGGGGAGCTGTTTTTT.

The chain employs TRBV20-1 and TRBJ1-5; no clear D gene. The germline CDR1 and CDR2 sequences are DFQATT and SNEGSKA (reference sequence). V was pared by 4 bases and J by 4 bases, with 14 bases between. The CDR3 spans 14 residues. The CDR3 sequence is CSAKVRGGNQPQHF. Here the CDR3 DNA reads TGCAGTGCTAAAGTCCGAGGCGGAAATCAGCCCCAGCATTTT.

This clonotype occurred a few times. The CDR3 DNA reads TGCAGTGCTAGAGGGACCACGAGCACTGAAGCTTTCTTT. Residues: CSARGTTSTEAFF. The chain carries TRBV20-1 and TRBJ1-1, with D unresolved. The ends were cut back, 1 base at V and 4 bases at J, with 10 bases in the middle. Per germline, CDR1 DFQATT and CDR2 SNEGSKA (reference sequence). This CDR3 region has 13 residues.

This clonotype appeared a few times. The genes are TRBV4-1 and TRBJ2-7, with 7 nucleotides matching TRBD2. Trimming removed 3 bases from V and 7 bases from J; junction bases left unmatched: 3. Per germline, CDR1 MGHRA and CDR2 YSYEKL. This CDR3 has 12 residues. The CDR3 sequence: CASSHPAGEQYF. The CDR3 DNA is TGCGCCAGCAGCCACCCAGCGGGGGAGCAGTACTTC.

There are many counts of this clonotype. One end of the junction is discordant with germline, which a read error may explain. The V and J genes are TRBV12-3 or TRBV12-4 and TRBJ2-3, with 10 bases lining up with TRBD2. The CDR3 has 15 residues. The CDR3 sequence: CASSLAGARTDTQYF. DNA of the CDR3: TGTGCCAGCAGTCTAGCGGGGGCTCGCACAGATACGCAGTATTTT.

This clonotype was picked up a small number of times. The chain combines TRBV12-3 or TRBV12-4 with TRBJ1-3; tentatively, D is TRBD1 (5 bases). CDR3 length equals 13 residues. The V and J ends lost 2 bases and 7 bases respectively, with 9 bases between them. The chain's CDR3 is CASSLTRDNTIYF. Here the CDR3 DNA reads TGTGCCAGCAGTTTAACCAGGGATAACACCATATATTTT.

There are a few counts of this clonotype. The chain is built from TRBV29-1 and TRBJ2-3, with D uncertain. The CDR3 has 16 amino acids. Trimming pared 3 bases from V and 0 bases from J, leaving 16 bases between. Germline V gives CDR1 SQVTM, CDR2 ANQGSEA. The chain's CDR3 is CSVDRREGTSTDTQYF. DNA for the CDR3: TGCAGCGTTGATCGAAGGGAAGGAACTAGCACAGATACGCAGTATTTT.

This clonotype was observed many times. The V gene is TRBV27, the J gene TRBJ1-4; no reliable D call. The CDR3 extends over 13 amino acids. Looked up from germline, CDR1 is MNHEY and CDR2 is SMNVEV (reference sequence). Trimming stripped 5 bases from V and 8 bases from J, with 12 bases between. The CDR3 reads CASSPASKEKLFF. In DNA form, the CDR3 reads TGTGCCAGCAGTCCCGCCTCCAAAGAAAAACTGTTTTTT.

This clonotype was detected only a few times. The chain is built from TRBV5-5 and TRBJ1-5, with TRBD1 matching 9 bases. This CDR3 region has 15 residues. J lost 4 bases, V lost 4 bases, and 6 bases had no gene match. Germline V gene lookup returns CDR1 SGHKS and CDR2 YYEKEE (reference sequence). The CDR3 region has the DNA TGTGCCAGCAGCCCCCCAGGGACAGGGAATCAGCCCCAGCATTTT. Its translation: CASSPPGTGNQPQHF. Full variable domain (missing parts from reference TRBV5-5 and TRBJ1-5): DAGVTQSPTHLIKTRGQQVTLRCSPISGHKSVSWYQQVLGQGPQFIFQYYEKEERGRGNFPDRFSARQFPNYSSELNVNALLLGDSALYLCASSPPGTGNQPQHFGDGTRLSIL.

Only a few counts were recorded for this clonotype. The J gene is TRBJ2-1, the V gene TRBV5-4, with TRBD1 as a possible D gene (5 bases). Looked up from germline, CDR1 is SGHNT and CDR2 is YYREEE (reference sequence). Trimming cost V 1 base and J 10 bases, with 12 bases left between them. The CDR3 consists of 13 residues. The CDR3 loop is CASSLIMAGEQFF. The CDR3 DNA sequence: TGTGCCAGCAGCTTGATCATGGCAGGGGAGCAGTTCTTC.

The CDR3 coding sequence is TGTGCCAGCAGCCAGGAAACAGGGCGAGGCGGCAATGAGCAGTTCTTC. Translated: CASSQETGRGGNEQFF. V usage is TRBV3-1 and J usage is TRBJ2-1; tentative D call: TRBD1 (6 bases). Looked up from germline, CDR1 is LGHDT and CDR2 is YNNKEL (reference sequence). V was shortened by 3 bases and J by 6 bases, with 18 bases between the two germline ends. The CDR3 sequence is 16 residues long.

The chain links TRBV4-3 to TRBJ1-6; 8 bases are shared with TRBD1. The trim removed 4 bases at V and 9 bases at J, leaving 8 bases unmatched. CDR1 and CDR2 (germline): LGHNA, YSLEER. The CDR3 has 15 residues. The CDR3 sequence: CASSPRTGPTSPLHF. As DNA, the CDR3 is TGCGCCAGCAGCCCTCGGACAGGGCCGACTTCACCCCTCCACTTT.

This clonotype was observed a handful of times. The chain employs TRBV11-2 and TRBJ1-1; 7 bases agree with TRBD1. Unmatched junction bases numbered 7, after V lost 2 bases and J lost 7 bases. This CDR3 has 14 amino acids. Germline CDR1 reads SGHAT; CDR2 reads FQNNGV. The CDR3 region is CASSLSRDSFEAFF. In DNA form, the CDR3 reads TGTGCCAGCAGCTTAAGCCGGGACAGCTTTGAAGCTTTCTTT. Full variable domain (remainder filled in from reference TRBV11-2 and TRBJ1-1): EAGVAQSPRYKIIEKRQSVAFWCNPISGHATLYWYQQILGQGPKLLIQFQNNGVVDDSQLPKDRFSAERLKGVDSTLKIQPAKLEDSAVYLCASSLSRDSFEAFFGQGTRLTVV.

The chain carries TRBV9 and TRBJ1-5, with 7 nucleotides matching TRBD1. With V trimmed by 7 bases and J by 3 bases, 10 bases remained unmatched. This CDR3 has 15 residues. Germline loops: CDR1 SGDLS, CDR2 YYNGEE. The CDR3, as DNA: TGTGCCAGCTTAAGAGGGAGGGGGCCCAATCAGCCCCAGCATTTT. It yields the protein CASLRGRGPNQPQHF.

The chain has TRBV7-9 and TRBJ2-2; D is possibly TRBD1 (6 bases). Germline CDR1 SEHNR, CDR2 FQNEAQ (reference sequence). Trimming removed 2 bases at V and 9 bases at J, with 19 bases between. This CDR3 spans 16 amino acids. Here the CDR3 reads CASSLIQGSFPRELFF. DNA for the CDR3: TGTGCCAGCAGCTTAATCCAGGGGTCGTTTCCTAGGGAGCTGTTTTTT. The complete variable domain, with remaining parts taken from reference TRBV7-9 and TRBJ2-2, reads DTGVSQNPRHKITKRGQNVTFRCDPISEHNRLYWYRQTLGQGPEFLTYFQNEAQLEKSRLLSDRFSAERPKGSFSTLEIQRTEQGDSAMYLCASSLIQGSFPRELFFGEGSRLTVL.

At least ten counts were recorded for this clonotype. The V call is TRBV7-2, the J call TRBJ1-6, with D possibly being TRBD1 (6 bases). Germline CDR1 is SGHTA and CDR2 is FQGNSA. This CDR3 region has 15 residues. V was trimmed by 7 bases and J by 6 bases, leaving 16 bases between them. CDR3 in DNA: TGTGCCAGCACCCTTAGCTCAGGGGTTAATTCACCCCTCCACTTT. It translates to CASTLSSGVNSPLHF.

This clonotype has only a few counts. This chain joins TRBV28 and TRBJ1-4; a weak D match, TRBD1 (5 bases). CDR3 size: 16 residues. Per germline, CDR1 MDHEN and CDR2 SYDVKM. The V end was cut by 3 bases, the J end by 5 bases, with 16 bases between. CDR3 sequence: CASSFSRAGKNEKLFF. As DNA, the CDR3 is TGTGCCAGCAGTTTTTCAAGGGCAGGGAAAAATGAAAAACTGTTTTTT.

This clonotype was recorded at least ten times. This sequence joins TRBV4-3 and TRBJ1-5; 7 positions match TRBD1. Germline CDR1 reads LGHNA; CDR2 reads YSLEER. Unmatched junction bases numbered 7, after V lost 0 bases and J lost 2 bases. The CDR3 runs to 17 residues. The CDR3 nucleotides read TGCGCCAGCAGCCAAGATAGGGACAGCAGGGGCAATCAGCCCCAGCATTTT. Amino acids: CASSQDRDSRGNQPQHF.

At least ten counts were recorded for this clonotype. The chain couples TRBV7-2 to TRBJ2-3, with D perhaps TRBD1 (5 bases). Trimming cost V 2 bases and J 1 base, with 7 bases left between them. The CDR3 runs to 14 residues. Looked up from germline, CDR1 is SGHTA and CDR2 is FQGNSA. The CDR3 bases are TGTGCCAGCAGCTTAAAACAGGGCACAGATACGCAGTATTTT. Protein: CASSLKQGTDTQYF.

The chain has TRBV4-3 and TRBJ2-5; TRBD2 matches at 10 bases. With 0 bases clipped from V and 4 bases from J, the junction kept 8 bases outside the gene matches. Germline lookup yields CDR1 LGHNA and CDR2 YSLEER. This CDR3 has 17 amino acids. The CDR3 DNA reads TGCGCCAGCAGCCAAGAGAGCGGGGGGGCCGGTGGAGAGACCCAGTACTTC. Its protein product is CASSQESGGAGGETQYF.

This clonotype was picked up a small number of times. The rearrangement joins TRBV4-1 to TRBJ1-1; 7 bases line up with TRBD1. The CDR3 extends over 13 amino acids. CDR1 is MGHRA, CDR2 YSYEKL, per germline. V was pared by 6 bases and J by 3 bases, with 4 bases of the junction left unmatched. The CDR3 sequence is CASRPTGDTEAFF. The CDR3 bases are TGCGCCAGCAGACCAACAGGGGACACTGAAGCTTTCTTT.

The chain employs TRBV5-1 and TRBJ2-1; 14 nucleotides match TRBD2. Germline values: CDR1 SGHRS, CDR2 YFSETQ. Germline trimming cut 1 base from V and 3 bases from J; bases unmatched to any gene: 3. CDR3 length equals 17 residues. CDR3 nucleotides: TGCGCCAGCAGCTTGCGGACTAGCGGGGGGTACTACAATGAGCAGTTCTTC. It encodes CASSLRTSGGYYNEQFF. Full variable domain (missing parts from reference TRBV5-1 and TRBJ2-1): KAGVTQTPRYLIKTRGQQVTLSCSPISGHRSVSWYQQTPGQGLQFLFEYFSETQRNKGNFPGRFSGRQFSNSRSEMNVSTLELGDSALYLCASSLRTSGGYYNEQFFGPGTRLTVL.